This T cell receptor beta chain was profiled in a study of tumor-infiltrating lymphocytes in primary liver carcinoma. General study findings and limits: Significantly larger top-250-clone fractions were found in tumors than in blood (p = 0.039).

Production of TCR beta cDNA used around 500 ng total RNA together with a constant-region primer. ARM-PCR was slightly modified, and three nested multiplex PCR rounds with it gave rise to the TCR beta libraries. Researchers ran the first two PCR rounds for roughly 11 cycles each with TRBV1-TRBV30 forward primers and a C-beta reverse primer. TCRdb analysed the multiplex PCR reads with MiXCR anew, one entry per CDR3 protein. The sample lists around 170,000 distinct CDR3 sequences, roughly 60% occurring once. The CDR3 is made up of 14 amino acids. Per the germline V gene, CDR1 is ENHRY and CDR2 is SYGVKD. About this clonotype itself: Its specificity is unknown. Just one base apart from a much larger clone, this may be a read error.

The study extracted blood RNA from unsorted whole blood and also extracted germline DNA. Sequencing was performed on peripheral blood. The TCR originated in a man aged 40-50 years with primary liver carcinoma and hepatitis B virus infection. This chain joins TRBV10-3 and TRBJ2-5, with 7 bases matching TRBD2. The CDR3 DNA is TGTGCCTTCAGTGAGTCTAGCGGACAAGAGACCCAGTACTTC. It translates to CAFSESSGQETQYF.